This T cell receptor beta chain derives from a study of shared clonotypes between healthy human individuals. General observations from the study: Exclusively blood specimens were collected; tissue repertoires likely differ. Investigators expected sequencing depth to affect clonotype sharing among donors.

In the original analysis: In the immunoSEQ data, sequences were junction-only and lacked quality scores, so filtering differed. Clones were read by immunoSEQ multiplex PCR, and TCRdb kept only the in-frame ones, dropping some. The DNA was the basis for D and trimming; V, J and clone size are from that table. The sample includes some 500,000 clones, roughly 78% of them seen just once. V was clipped by 6 bases and J by 1 base; unmatched bases: 6. CDR1 and CDR2 (germline): KGHSH, LQKENI. CDR3 size: 14 residues. Points on this clone: Antigen specificity is unknown.

The rearrangement uses TRBV18 and TRBJ2-7; 7 nucleotides align to TRBD2. The material sequenced was PBMCs. This receptor was obtained from a woman aged 40 to 55 in good health. Some clones in this sample may be carry-over from other donors' samples. The CDR3 region has the DNA TGTGCCAGCTCGGCGCTAGCGGAGTCCTACGAGCAGTACTTC. This sequence encodes CASSALAESYEQYF.